The 29 T cell receptor beta chains reported below all come from one sample, sequenced in a study of T cell clones after liver transplantation. Produced via immunoSEQ multiplex PCR; TCRdb's table is partial and in-frame only. This table has tens of thousands of clones, 71% appearing once. The sequenced sample was CD4+ T cells from blood, obtained before liver transplant. These receptors were obtained from a human donor who received a liver transplant.

This clone was picked up a small number of times. This chain joins TRBV4-2 and TRBJ2-2; 9 bases match TRBD1. After removal of 1 base from V and 0 bases from J, the junction contained 3 bases not matched to a gene. CDR3 size: 17 residues. The germline V gene has CDR1 LGHNA and CDR2 YNFKEQ. This chain's CDR3 is CASSQARTGANTGELFF. DNA for the CDR3: TGTGCCAGCAGCCAAGCCCGGACAGGGGCGAACACCGGGGAGCTGTTTTTT.

CDR3 amino acids: CASSPDRDVYNEQFF. The CDR3 DNA follows: TGTGCCAGCAGCCCTGACAGGGATGTCTACAATGAGCAGTTCTTC. The chain joins TRBV5-8 to TRBJ2-1; 7 positions agree with TRBD1. CDR3 size: 15 residues. In germline, CDR1 is SGHTS, CDR2 YDEGEE. J was trimmed by 3 bases and V by 4 bases; bases with no gene match: 7.

The genes are TRBV28 and TRBJ1-2; D is perhaps TRBD1 (5 bases). The CDR3 loop spans 14 amino acids. Germline CDR1 is MDHEN and CDR2 is SYDVKM. V was trimmed by 7 bases and J by 6 bases, leaving 18 bases between them. The CDR3 DNA reads TGTGCCAGCAACCGGTGGGGGGATAAGGATGGCTACACCTTC. It translates to CASNRWGDKDGYTF.

The rearrangement links TRBV27 to TRBJ1-4, with D unclear. Germline V gives CDR1 MNHEY, CDR2 SMNVEV (reference sequence). V was pared by 3 bases and J by 4 bases, with 9 bases between. CDR3 length: 14 amino acids. The CDR3 is CASSFRGSNEKLFF. CDR3 DNA: TGTGCCAGCAGTTTCCGAGGAAGTAATGAAAAACTGTTTTTT.

This chain uses TRBV2 with TRBJ2-7; tentatively, D is TRBD2 (5 bases). The germline gives CDR1 SNHLY, CDR2 FYNNEI. V dropped 2 bases and J dropped 7 bases, with 21 bases sitting between them. The CDR3 loop spans 16 amino acids. The CDR3 sequence is CASSEIGDITENEQYF. CDR3 bases: TGTGCCAGCAGTGAAATCGGGGATATCACGGAGAATGAGCAGTACTTC.

The chain is built from TRBV7-9 and TRBJ1-4, with D possibly TRBD1 on 6 matching bases. Germline V gene sequence: CDR1 SEHNR, CDR2 FQNEAQ (reference sequence). V gave up 5 bases and J gave up 5 bases, with 9 bases separating them. This CDR3 is 13 amino acids long. CDR3 sequence reads: CASSSGQNEKLFF. DNA of the CDR3: TGTGCCAGCAGCAGCGGACAGAATGAAAAACTGTTTTTT.

The chain carries TRBV4-2 and TRBJ1-6; D may be TRBD1 (5 bases). CDR1 is LGHNA, CDR2 YNFKEQ, per germline. V lost 1 base and J 5 bases, leaving 12 bases between the germline ends. The CDR3 is made up of 16 amino acids. The CDR3: CASSQVPDNNNSPLHF. The CDR3, as DNA: TGTGCCAGCAGCCAAGTCCCGGACAACAATAATTCACCCCTCCACTTT.

The V and J genes are TRBV2 and TRBJ2-7; 9 bases are shared with TRBD1. Germline V gives CDR1 SNHLY, CDR2 FYNNEI. The CDR3 is made up of 13 amino acids. With 8 bases clipped from V and 4 bases from J, the junction kept 6 bases outside the gene matches. The DNA for the CDR3 is TGTGCCAGCGACGGGACAGGGCTATACGAGCAGTACTTC. It codes for CASDGTGLYEQYF.

CDR3 protein: CAISGTGQETQYF. The CDR3 DNA sequence: TGTGCCATCAGTGGGACAGGGCAAGAGACCCAGTACTTC. The rearrangement joins TRBV10-3 to TRBJ2-5, with 8 bases fitting TRBD1. Germline trimming cut 4 bases from V and 2 bases from J; bases unmatched to any gene: 0. CDR3 length: 13 residues. CDR1 and CDR2 (germline): ENHRY, SYGVKD.

Ten or more counts support this clone. The CDR3, as DNA: TGTGCCAGCAGTCGGGAGGGGTCCGCCCAGAATTCACCCCTCCACTTT. Residues: CASSREGSAQNSPLHF. V and J are TRBV2 and TRBJ1-6, with D maybe TRBD1 (5 bases). CDR1 and CDR2 from the germline V gene are SNHLY and FYNNEI. Trimming removed 5 bases at V and 7 bases at J, with 18 bases between. The CDR3 spans 16 residues. The full variable domain, in which reference TRBV2 and TRBJ1-6 provide the parts outside the CDR3, is EPEVTQTPSHQVTQMGQEVILRCVPISNHLYFYWYRQILGQKVEFLVSFYNNEISEKSEIFDDQFSVERPDGSNFTLKIRSTKLEDSAMYFCASSREGSAQNSPLHFGNGTRLTVT.

This rearrangement joins TRBV27 to TRBJ2-3; D uncertain. Germline values: CDR1 MNHEY, CDR2 SMNVEV (reference sequence). This CDR3 is built from 14 residues. V was pared by 4 bases and J by 5 bases, with 13 bases between. The CDR3 protein is CASSSPIGGDTQYF. For the CDR3, the DNA is TGTGCCAGCAGTTCCCCAATTGGCGGAGATACGCAGTATTTT.

The chain couples TRBV4-2 to TRBJ1-6; D unresolved. Trimming shortened V by 1 base and J by 3 bases, and 10 bases separated the two germline ends. The CDR3 has 16 amino acids. Germline lookup yields CDR1 LGHNA and CDR2 YNFKEQ. The CDR3 nucleotides read TGTGCCAGCAGCCAAGGAGGCGGATTCTATAATTCACCCCTCCACTTT. Protein: CASSQGGGFYNSPLHF.

This clone was detected many times. This chain links TRBV5-1 with TRBJ2-5, with 7 bases fitting TRBD1. Per germline, CDR1 SGHRS and CDR2 YFSETQ. Losses at the gene ends were 5 bases for V and 5 bases for J; bases not matched to a gene: 6. This CDR3 contains 13 residues. CDR3 sequence: CASRRTGDETQYF. CDR3 nucleotides: TGCGCCAGCAGACGAACAGGGGACGAGACCCAGTACTTC.

The chain joins TRBV6-6 to TRBJ1-2; D is perhaps TRBD1 (5 bases). Germline-derived CDR1 and CDR2 are MNHNY and SVGAGI (reference sequence). V lost 5 bases and J 6 bases, leaving 16 bases between the germline ends. The CDR3 length is 14 residues. CDR3 nucleotides: TGTGCCAGCAGTCCCCGGGGGTCGGGGAATGGCTACACCTTC. Amino acids: CASSPRGSGNGYTF.

This clone has only a few counts. The chain carries TRBV28 and TRBJ2-1; 14 nucleotides align to TRBD2. In germline, CDR1 is MDHEN, CDR2 SYDVKM. Trimming at V came to 6 bases and at J to 8 bases, leaving 3 bases not matched to a gene. This CDR3 region has 14 residues. CDR3 nucleotide sequence: TGTGCCAGCAGGGGACTAGCGGGGGTGCATGAGCAGTTCTTC. As protein: CASRGLAGVHEQFF.

This clone has at least ten counts. The rearrangement uses TRBV6-1 and TRBJ2-3; a weak D match, TRBD1 (5 bases). Germline CDR1 and CDR2: MNHNS and SASEGT. This CDR3 region has 14 residues. Between the trimmed V and J ends, which lost 10 bases and 0 bases, there was a span of 14 bases. CDR3 region: CATSGFSSTDTQYF. The CDR3 coding sequence is TGTGCCACTTCAGGGTTTTCTAGCACAGATACGCAGTATTTT.

This clone has just one count. The gene calls are TRBV7-2 and TRBJ1-6, with 8 nucleotides matching TRBD1. Losses at the gene ends were 5 bases for V and 10 bases for J; bases not matched to a gene: 7. CDR3 length equals 14 residues. From germline, CDR1 is SGHTA and CDR2 FQGNSA. Here the CDR3 reads CASSPGQGGSPLHF. The CDR3 nucleotides are TGTGCCAGCAGCCCTGGACAGGGCGGATCACCCCTCCACTTT.

A few counts support this clone. The rearrangement joins TRBV18 to TRBJ2-5; D is uncertain. Germline CDR1 is KGHSH and CDR2 is LQKENI. Trimming cost V 3 bases and J 4 bases, with 9 bases left between them. This CDR3 spans 13 amino acids. CDR3 DNA: TGTGCCAGCTCACCCCGACCGGGAGAGACCCAGTACTTC. Its translation: CASSPRPGETQYF.

V is TRBV5-5 and J is TRBJ2-7; 7 bases line up with TRBD1. V lost 4 bases and J lost 6; bases outside the gene matches: 10. The CDR3 spans 14 residues. CDR1 is SGHKS and CDR2 is YYEKEE in the germline V gene (reference sequence). The CDR3 is CASSRQGPTTEQYF. As DNA, the CDR3 is TGTGCCAGCAGCCGACAGGGACCAACTACCGAGCAGTACTTC.

The chain carries TRBV6-1 and TRBJ1-6, with TRBD1 identical over 7 bases. The germline V gene encodes CDR1 MNHNS and CDR2 SASEGT. The J segment lost 8 bases and the V segment lost 3 bases, leaving 4 bases of the junction unmatched. The CDR3 has 14 amino acids. The CDR3 region is CASSDQGGDSPLHF. CDR3 sequence (DNA): TGTGCCAGCAGTGATCAGGGGGGCGATTCACCCCTCCACTTT.

V is TRBV16 and J is TRBJ2-7; weak D call: TRBD1 (6 bases). The CDR3 spans 13 residues. Germline values: CDR1 KGHSY, CDR2 FQNENV. V lost 2 bases, J lost 3 bases, and 8 bases lay in between. The DNA for the CDR3 is TGTGCCAGCAGCCAAGGGACAAGCTACGAGCAGTACTTC. Amino acids: CASSQGTSYEQYF.

The V and J genes are TRBV4-1 and TRBJ2-1; tentatively, D is TRBD2 (5 bases). The CDR3 loop spans 13 amino acids. With 1 base removed from V and 5 bases from J, the gap between germline ends came to 6 bases. Germline V gives CDR1 MGHRA, CDR2 YSYEKL. DNA of the CDR3: TGCGCCAGCAGCCAAGCCGGGGACAATGAGCAGTTCTTC. This gives the protein CASSQAGDNEQFF.

This clone was picked up one time. The rearrangement joins TRBV6-1 to TRBJ1-1; 7 positions match TRBD1. V dropped 5 bases and J dropped 3; count of bases not matched to a gene: 3. Germline loops: CDR1 MNHNS, CDR2 SASEGT. The CDR3 spans 13 residues. As DNA, the CDR3 is TGTGCCAGCAGTAATGACAGGGACACTGAAGCTTTCTTT. Translated, it gives CASSNDRDTEAFF.

The chain couples TRBV2 to TRBJ1-2, with 7 bases that match TRBD1. This CDR3 is built from 15 residues. The trim removed 6 bases at V and 6 bases at J, leaving 13 bases unmatched. Germline values: CDR1 SNHLY, CDR2 FYNNEI. CDR3 protein: CASRLNRGSVDGYTF. CDR3 in DNA: TGTGCCAGCAGGCTGAACAGGGGAAGCGTCGATGGCTACACCTTC. Variable domain in full (rest from reference TRBV2 and TRBJ1-2): EPEVTQTPSHQVTQMGQEVILRCVPISNHLYFYWYRQILGQKVEFLVSFYNNEISEKSEIFDDQFSVERPDGSNFTLKIRSTKLEDSAMYFCASRLNRGSVDGYTFGSGTRLTVV.

This chain connects TRBV21-1 to TRBJ2-7; the listed D gene, TRBD1, was not tested against the DNA. TRBV21-1 is a known pseudogene. The CDR3 spans 12 residues. The DNA for the CDR3 is TGTGCCAGCAGCGAACAGGCCACCGAGCAGTACTTC. It specifies CASSEQATEQYF.

The rearrangement links TRBV19 to TRBJ2-7; tentative D call: TRBD2 (5 bases). This CDR3 spans 15 amino acids. Germline lookup yields CDR1 LNHDA and CDR2 SQIVND (reference sequence). With 9 bases removed from V and 2 bases from J, the gap between germline ends came to 20 bases. In nucleotides, the CDR3 is TGTGCCAGCCGTTCCCGGGGAAGAAGCCCCTACGAGCAGTACTTC. Translation: CASRSRGRSPYEQYF. Drawing the rest from reference TRBV19 and TRBJ2-7, the complete variable domain is DGGITQSPKYLFRKEGQNVTLSCEQNLNHDAMYWYRQDPGQGLRLIYYSQIVNDFQKGDIAEGYSVSREKKESFPLTVTSAQKNPTAFYLCASRSRGRSPYEQYFGPGTRLTVT.

Many counts were recorded for this clone. The chain joins TRBV7-3 to TRBJ2-2; D ambiguous. CDR3 size: 13 residues. Germline CDR1 SGHTA, CDR2 FQGTGA. With 5 bases removed from V and 5 bases from J, the gap between germline ends came to 9 bases. Here the CDR3 reads CASSPKPTGELFF. The DNA of the CDR3 is TGTGCCAGCAGCCCTAAACCAACCGGGGAGCTGTTTTTT.

J is TRBJ1-5 and V is TRBV4-1; D perhaps matches TRBD1 (6 bases). Germline assignment: CDR1 MGHRA and CDR2 YSYEKL. V lost 1 base, J lost 9 bases, and 13 bases lay in between. CDR3 length: 14 residues. The CDR3 DNA is TGCGCCAGCAGCCAAGCGACAGGTTTTGGGCCCCAGCATTTT. It encodes CASSQATGFGPQHF.

V and J are TRBV10-2 and TRBJ1-3; D is perhaps TRBD1 (6 bases). The CDR3 runs 15 residues. Trimming cost V 6 bases and J 0 bases, with 12 bases left between them. Germline-derived CDR1 and CDR2 are WSHSY and SAAADI. CDR3 nucleotides: TGCGCCAGCAGCGAGCAGGGGTCCTCTGGAAACACCATATATTTT. This translates into CASSEQGSSGNTIYF.